This TCR beta chain was captured by sequencing in a study of cytomegalovirus exposure and HLA in healthy donors. Study context: The early release's HLA-typed donors yielded tens of millions of unique TCRs.

Study findings and constraints: The study flagged about 150 TCR beta chains as cytomegalovirus-associated. Reported performance of the classifier showed diagnosis of cytomegalovirus status with high specificity and sensitivity.

The primer mix had 60 Vbeta and 13 Jbeta primers. Data came from immunoSEQ multiplex PCR; TCRdb stores just in-frame clones and leaves some out. The sample contains 80,000 or so clones, approximately 80% of which appear only once. Germline V gene sequence: CDR1 LNHDA, CDR2 SQIVND (reference sequence). This CDR3 has 13 residues. V shed 3 bases and J shed 2 bases, with 8 bases lying between them. Comment on this clone: Its target is unknown.

This sequence was found in a man aged 35-49 years in good health and CMV-seronegative. Sequenced: PBMCs. V gene TRBV19 combines with J gene TRBJ2-7; TRBD2 might be the D (5 bases). DNA for the CDR3: TGTGCCAGTAGTATCGCGGGCCCCTACGAGCAGTACTTC. Protein sequence: CASSIAGPYEQYF.